This T cell receptor beta chain was recorded in a study of cytomegalovirus exposure and HLA in healthy donors. Study results and caveats: Highest at DRB1 and lowest at HLA-C, TCR association rates differed among HLA loci in a later analysis.

Germline values: CDR1 ENHRY, CDR2 SYGVKD. This CDR3 spans 15 amino acids. Trimming removed 3 bases from V and 1 base from J, with 12 bases in between. For this clone: The antigen is unknown.

With 60 Vbeta and 13 Jbeta primers, the PCR was carried out. The method was immunoSEQ multiplex PCR; TCRdb's version includes in-frame clones alone and lacks a portion of them. The data contain roughly 100,000 clones, roughly three quarters of them singletons. The sample consisted of PBMCs. V is TRBV10-3 and J is TRBJ1-1; D is undetermined. This clonotype was sampled from a man aged 30 to 45 in good health and CMV-seronegative. The CDR3 loop is CAISDSGPQNTEAFF. CDR3 nucleotides: TGTGCCATCAGTGATTCTGGCCCACAGAACACTGAAGCTTTCTTT.